Detailed here is one T cell receptor (beta chain). The TCR beta repertoire was assessed by survey-level immunoSEQ sequencing. Sequenced by immunoSEQ multiplex PCR; TCRdb stores in-frame clones only, minus some. Among tens of thousands of clones listed, 85% to 95% were seen once. The sequencing sample was made of PBMCs. This receptor was identified in a man aged 40-55 years with rheumatoid arthritis.

CDR3 sequence: CASSALSAYNEQFF. Here the CDR3 DNA reads TGTGCCAGCAGCGCTCTTAGCGCTTACAATGAGCAGTTCTTC. The chain links TRBV5-6 to TRBJ2-1; possibly TRBD2 for D (5 bases). CDR1 SGHDT and CDR2 YYEEEE come from the germline V gene. This CDR3 region has 14 residues. V lost 4 bases to trimming and J lost 4 bases, with 12 bases between them.